This T cell receptor (beta chain) was sequenced for a study of patients and donors after allogeneic stem cell transplantation. This CDR3 spans 14 amino acids. Germline-derived CDR1 and CDR2 are MDHEN and SYDVKM. V lost 2 bases to trimming and J lost 7 bases, with 14 bases between them. Each CDR3 protein gets one entry after TCRdb re-called the RT-PCR reads with MiXCR. The sample lists approximately 140,000 distinct CDR3 sequences; approximately 37% were seen once. The sequenced material came from blood, either unsorted or a sorted T cell fraction (not recorded which). The chain has TRBV28 and TRBJ1-2, with D perhaps TRBD1 (6 bases). This TCR came from a human donor who was either an allogeneic HSCT recipient or a stem cell or donor lymphocyte infusion donor (not recorded which). It is not recorded whose cells these are; they may come from a transplant donor. CDR3 nucleotide sequence: TGTGCCAGCAGTTTACCCGGACAGTTTGCTGGCTACACCTTC. It translates to CASSLPGQFAGYTF.